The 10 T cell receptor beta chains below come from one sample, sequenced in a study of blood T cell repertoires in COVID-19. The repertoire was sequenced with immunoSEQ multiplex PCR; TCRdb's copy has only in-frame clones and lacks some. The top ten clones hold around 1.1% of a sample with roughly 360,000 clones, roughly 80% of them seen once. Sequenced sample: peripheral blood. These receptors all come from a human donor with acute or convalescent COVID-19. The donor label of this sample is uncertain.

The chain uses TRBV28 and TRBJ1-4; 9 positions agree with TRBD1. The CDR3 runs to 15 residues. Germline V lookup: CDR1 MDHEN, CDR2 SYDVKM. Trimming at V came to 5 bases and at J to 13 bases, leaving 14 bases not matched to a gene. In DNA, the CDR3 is TGTGCCAGCAGTGGGGCGGGGGGACAGGGATTCAGACTGTTTTTT. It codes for CASSGAGGQGFRLFF.

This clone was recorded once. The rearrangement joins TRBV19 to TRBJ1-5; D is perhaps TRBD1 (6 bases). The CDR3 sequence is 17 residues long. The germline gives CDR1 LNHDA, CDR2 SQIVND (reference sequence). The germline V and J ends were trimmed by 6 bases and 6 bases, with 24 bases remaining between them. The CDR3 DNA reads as TGTGCCAGTAGGTCCGACCGCGACAGTGAGGGGGTTCAGCCCCAGCATTTT. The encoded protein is CASRSDRDSEGVQPQHF. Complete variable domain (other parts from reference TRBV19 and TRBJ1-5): DGGITQSPKYLFRKEGQNVTLSCEQNLNHDAMYWYRQDPGQGLRLIYYSQIVNDFQKGDIAEGYSVSREKKESFPLTVTSAQKNPTAFYLCASRSDRDSEGVQPQHFGDGTRLSIL.

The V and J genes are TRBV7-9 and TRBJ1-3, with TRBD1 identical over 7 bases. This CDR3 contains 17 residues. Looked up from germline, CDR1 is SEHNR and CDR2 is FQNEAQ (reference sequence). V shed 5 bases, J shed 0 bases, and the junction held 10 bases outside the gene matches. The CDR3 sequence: CASSLRDSVLSGNTIYF. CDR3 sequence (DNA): TGTGCCAGCAGCCTCCGGGACAGCGTACTCTCTGGAAACACCATATATTTT.

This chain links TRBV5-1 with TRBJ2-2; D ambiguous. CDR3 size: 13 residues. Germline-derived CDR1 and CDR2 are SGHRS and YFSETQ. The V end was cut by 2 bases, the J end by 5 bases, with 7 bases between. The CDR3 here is CASSFERTGELFF. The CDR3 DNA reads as TGCGCCAGCAGCTTCGAGCGAACCGGGGAGCTGTTTTTT.

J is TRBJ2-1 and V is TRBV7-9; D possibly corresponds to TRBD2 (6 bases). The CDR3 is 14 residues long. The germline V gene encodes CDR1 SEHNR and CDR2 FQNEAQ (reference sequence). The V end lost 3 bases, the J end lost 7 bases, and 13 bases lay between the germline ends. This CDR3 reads CASSLGGAGNEQFF. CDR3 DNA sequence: TGTGCCAGCAGCTTGGGGGGAGCTGGTAATGAGCAGTTCTTC.

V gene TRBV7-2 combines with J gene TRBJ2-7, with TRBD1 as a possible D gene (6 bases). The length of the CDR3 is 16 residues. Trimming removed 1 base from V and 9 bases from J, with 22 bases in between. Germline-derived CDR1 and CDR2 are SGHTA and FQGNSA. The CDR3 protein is CASSLGGRSSAQGQYF. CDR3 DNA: TGTGCCAGCAGCTTAGGGGGGCGATCATCAGCACAGGGGCAGTACTTC. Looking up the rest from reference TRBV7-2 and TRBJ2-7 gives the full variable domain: GAGVSQSPSNKVTEKGKDVELRCDPISGHTALYWYRQSLGQGLEFLIYFQGNSAPDKSGLPSDRFSAERTGGSVSTLTIQRTQQEDSAVYLCASSLGGRSSAQGQYFGPGTRLTVT.

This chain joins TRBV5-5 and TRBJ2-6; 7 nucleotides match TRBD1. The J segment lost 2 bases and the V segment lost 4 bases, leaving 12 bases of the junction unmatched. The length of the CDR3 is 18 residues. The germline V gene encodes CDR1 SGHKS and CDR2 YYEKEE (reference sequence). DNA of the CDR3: TGTGCCAGCAGCCGACCGACAGGGTCGGGGACTGGGGCCAACGTCCTGACTTTC. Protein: CASSRPTGSGTGANVLTF.

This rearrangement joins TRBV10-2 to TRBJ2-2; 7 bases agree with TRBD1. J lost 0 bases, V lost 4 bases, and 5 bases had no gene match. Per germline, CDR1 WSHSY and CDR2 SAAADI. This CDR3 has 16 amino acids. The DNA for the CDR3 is TGCGCCAGCAGTGCCCGACAGGGAGCGAACACCGGGGAGCTGTTTTTT. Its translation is CASSARQGANTGELFF.

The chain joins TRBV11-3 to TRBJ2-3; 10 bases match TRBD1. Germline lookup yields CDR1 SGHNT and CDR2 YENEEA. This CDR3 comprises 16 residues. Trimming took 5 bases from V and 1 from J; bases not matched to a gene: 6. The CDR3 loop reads CASSLTGTGGTDTQYF. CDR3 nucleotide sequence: TGTGCCAGCAGCCTTACCGGGACAGGGGGCACAGATACGCAGTATTTT.

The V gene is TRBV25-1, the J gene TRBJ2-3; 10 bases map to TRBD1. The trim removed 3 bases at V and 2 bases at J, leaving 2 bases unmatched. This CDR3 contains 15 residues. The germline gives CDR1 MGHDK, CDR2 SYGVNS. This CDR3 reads CASSEGQGNTDTQYF. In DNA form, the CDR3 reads TGTGCCAGCAGTGAGGGACAGGGGAACACAGATACGCAGTATTTT.